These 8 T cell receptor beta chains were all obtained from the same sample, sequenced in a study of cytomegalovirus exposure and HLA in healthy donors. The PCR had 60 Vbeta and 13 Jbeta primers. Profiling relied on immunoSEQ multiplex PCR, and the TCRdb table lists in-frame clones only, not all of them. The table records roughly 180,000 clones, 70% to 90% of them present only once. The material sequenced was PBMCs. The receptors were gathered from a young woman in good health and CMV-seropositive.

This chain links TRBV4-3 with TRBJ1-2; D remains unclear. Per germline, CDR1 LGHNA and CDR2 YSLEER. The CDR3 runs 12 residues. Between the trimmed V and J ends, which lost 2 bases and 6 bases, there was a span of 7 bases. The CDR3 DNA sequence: TGCGCCAGCAGCCAATATCCCCATGGCTACACCTTC. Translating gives CASSQYPHGYTF.

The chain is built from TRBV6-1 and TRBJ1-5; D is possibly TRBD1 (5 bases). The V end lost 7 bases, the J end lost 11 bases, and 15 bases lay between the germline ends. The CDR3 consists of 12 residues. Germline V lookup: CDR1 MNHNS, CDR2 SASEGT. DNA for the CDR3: TGTGCCAGCATGGTCATCCGGGGGTCCCAGCATTTT. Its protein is CASMVIRGSQHF.

The CDR3, as DNA: TGTGCCAGCAGCTTGGGCGGGTTGGATTCACCCCTCCACTTT. Translated: CASSLGGLDSPLHF. V gene TRBV5-6 combines with J gene TRBJ1-6; D ambiguous. CDR1 SGHDT and CDR2 YYEEEE come from the germline V gene. This CDR3 comprises 14 residues. Trimming cost V 0 bases and J 8 bases, with 9 bases left between them. The variable domain in full, with the rest retrieved from reference TRBV5-6 and TRBJ1-6, is DAGVTQSPTHLIKTRGQQVTLRCSPKSGHDTVSWYQQALGQGPQFIFQYYEEEERQRGNFPDRFSGHQFPNYSSELNVNALLLGDSALYLCASSLGGLDSPLHFGNGTRLTVT.

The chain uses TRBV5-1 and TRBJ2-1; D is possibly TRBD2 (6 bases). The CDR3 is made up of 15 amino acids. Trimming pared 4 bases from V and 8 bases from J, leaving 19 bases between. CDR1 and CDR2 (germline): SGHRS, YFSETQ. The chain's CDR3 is CASSGTSPGWHEQFF. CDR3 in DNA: TGCGCCAGCAGCGGAACTAGCCCGGGTTGGCATGAGCAGTTCTTC.

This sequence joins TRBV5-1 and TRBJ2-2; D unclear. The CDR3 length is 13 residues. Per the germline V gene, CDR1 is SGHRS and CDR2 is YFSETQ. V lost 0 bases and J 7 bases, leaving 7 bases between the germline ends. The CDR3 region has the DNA TGCGCCAGCAGCTTGGCGGGTGGCGGGGAGCTGTTTTTT. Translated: CASSLAGGGELFF.

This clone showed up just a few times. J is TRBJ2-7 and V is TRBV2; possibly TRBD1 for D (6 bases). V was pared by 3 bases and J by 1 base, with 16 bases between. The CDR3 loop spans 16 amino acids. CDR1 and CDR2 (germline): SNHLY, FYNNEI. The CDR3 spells CASSETPRDTSYEQYV. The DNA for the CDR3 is TGTGCCAGCAGTGAGACGCCTAGGGACACTTCCTACGAGCAGTACGTC.

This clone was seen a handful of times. The CDR3 protein is CASSHRQGGGETQYF. The CDR3 nucleotides are TGCGCCAGCAGCCACAGGCAAGGGGGTGGAGAGACCCAGTACTTC. The rearrangement joins TRBV4-1 to TRBJ2-5; possibly TRBD1 for D (6 bases). Germline CDR1 and CDR2: MGHRA and YSYEKL. This CDR3 has 15 residues. V was clipped by 3 bases and J by 4 bases, with 15 bases between them.

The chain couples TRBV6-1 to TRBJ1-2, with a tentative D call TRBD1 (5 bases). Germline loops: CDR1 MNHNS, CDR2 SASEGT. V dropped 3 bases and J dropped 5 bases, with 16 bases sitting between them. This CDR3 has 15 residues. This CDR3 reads CASSDLARQTYGYTF. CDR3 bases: TGTGCCAGCAGTGATCTCGCTAGACAGACATATGGCTACACCTTC.